The 7 T cell receptor beta chains given below trace back to one sample, sequenced in a study of T-cell reconstitution after alpha-beta-depleted transplantation in children. TCRbeta library construction was performed incorporating unique molecular identifiers. One entry per CDR3 protein, called by TCRdb with MiXCR from the PCR reads. The repertoire includes over 550,000 distinct CDR3 sequences, about 10% of them detected once, and roughly 4% sits in the top ten. The source material was PBMCs from the stem cell graft donor, sampled from the stem cell graft. The receptors shown here come from a human donor who donated a stem cell graft to a child with acute myeloid leukemia.

Worth noting for this clonotype: Compared with germline, one end of the junction differs, possibly owing to a read error. The rearrangement links TRBV29-1 to TRBJ1-1; D remains ambiguous. CDR1 and CDR2 (germline): SQVTM, ANQGSEA. The CDR3 is 12 amino acids. The CDR3 is CSVEDGNTEALF. The CDR3, as DNA: TGCAGCGTTGAAGACGGGAACACTGAAGCTCTCTTT.

This clonotype has ten or more counts. The J gene is TRBJ2-7, the V gene TRBV7-2; TRBD2 matches at 8 bases. The length of the CDR3 is 16 residues. Germline CDR1 is SGHTA and CDR2 is FQGNSA. Losses at the gene ends were 4 bases for V and 0 bases for J; bases not matched to a gene: 8. The CDR3 loop reads CASSWSSGNPSYEQYF. The CDR3, as DNA: TGTGCCAGCAGCTGGAGTAGCGGGAACCCCTCCTACGAGCAGTACTTC.

The genes are TRBV11-2 and TRBJ2-1; the match to TRBD2 covers 9 bases. This CDR3 is 16 amino acids long. CDR1 SGHAT and CDR2 FQNNGV come from the germline V gene. Trimming cost V 1 base and J 3 bases; bases outside gene matches: 4. CDR3 amino acids: CASSLVFSGSYNEQFF. CDR3 nucleotides: TGTGCCAGCAGCTTAGTCTTTAGCGGGAGCTACAATGAGCAGTTCTTC. Supplemented by reference TRBV11-2 and TRBJ2-1, the full variable domain reads EAGVAQSPRYKIIEKRQSVAFWCNPISGHATLYWYQQILGQGPKLLIQFQNNGVVDDSQLPKDRFSAERLKGVDSTLKIQPAKLEDSAVYLCASSLVFSGSYNEQFFGPGTRLTVL.

This clonotype occurred a few times. This rearrangement joins TRBV25-1 to TRBJ1-2, with TRBD1 as a possible D gene (5 bases). The germline V gene has CDR1 MGHDK and CDR2 SYGVNS. The V end was cut by 4 bases, the J end by 6 bases, with 12 bases between. The CDR3 covers 13 residues. The CDR3 DNA reads as TGTGCCAGCAGTGTGGGCAGGGAGCATGGCTACACCTTC. It yields the protein CASSVGREHGYTF.

This clonotype was counted a few times. The genes are TRBV6-2 or TRBV6-3 and TRBJ2-6, with TRBD1 as a possible D gene (5 bases). The CDR3 sequence is 16 residues long. The germline gives CDR1 MNHEY, CDR2 SVGEGT. Trimming stripped 5 bases from V and 0 bases from J, with 11 bases between. The CDR3 spells CASSPGHFSGANVLTF. Here the CDR3 DNA reads TGTGCCAGCAGTCCCGGACACTTCTCTGGGGCCAACGTCCTGACTTTC.

This clonotype was seen a handful of times. The chain recombines TRBV20-1 with TRBJ2-7, with 11 bases that match TRBD1. Losses at the gene ends were 5 bases for V and 4 bases for J; bases not matched to a gene: 10. The CDR3 is 15 residues long. Germline V gene sequence: CDR1 DFQATT, CDR2 SNEGSKA (reference sequence). In nucleotides, the CDR3 is TGCAGTGCTCGAAGGCCGGGACAGGGGGGGTACGAGCAGTACTTC. Encoded protein: CSARRPGQGGYEQYF.

The rearrangement links TRBV7-8 to TRBJ2-5; 7 bases agree with TRBD1. This CDR3 comprises 16 residues. V lost 7 bases and J lost 0; bases outside the gene matches: 11. Germline CDR1 is SGHVS and CDR2 is FQNEAQ. The CDR3 DNA reads as TGTGCCAGCACCCCTACGGGACAGCGATACCAAGAGACCCAGTACTTC. Translated: CASTPTGQRYQETQYF.